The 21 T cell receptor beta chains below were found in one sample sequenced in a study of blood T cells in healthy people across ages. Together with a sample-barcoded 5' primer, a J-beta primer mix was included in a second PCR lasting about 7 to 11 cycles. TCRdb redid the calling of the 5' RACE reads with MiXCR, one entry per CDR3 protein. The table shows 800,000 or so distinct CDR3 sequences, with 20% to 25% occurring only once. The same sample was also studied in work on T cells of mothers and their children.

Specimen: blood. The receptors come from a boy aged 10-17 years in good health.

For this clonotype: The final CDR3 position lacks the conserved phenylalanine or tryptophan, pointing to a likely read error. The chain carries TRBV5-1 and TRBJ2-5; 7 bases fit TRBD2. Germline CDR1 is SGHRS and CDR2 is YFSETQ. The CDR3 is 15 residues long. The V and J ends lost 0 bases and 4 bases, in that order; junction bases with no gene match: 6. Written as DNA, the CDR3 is TGCGCCAGCAGCTTGGATGGGGCGGGAGCAGAGACCCAGTACCTC. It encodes CASSLDGAGAETQYL.

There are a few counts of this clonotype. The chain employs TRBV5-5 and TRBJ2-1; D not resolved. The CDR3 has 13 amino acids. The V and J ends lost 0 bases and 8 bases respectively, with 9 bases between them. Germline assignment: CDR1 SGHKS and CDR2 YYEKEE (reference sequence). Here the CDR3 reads CASSLVGFDEQFF. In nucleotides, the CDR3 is TGTGCCAGCAGCTTGGTAGGGTTCGATGAGCAGTTCTTC. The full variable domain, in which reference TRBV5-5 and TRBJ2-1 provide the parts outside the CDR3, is DAGVTQSPTHLIKTRGQQVTLRCSPISGHKSVSWYQQVLGQGPQFIFQYYEKEERGRGNFPDRFSARQFPNYSSELNVNALLLGDSALYLCASSLVGFDEQFFGPGTRLTVL.

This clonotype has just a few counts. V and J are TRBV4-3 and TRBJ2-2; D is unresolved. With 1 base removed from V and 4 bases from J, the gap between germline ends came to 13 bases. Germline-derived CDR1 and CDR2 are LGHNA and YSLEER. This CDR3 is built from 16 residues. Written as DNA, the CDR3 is TGCGCCAGCAGCCAAGCATGGGCGCGCGGCACCGGGGAGCTGTTTTTT. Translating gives CASSQAWARGTGELFF.

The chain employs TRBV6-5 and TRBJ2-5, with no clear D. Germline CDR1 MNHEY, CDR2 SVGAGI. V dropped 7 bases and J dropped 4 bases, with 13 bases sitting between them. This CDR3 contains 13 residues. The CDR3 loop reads CASTASTLETQYF. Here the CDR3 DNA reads TGTGCCAGCACCGCCAGCACCTTAGAGACCCAGTACTTC.

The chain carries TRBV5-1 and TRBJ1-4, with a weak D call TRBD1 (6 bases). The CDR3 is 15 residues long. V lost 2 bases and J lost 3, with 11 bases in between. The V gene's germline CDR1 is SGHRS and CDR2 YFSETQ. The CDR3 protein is CASSFTGTPNEKLFF. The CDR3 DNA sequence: TGCGCCAGCAGCTTTACAGGGACACCTAATGAAAAACTGTTTTTT. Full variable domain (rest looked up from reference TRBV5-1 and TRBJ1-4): KAGVTQTPRYLIKTRGQQVTLSCSPISGHRSVSWYQQTPGQGLQFLFEYFSETQRNKGNFPGRFSGRQFSNSRSEMNVSTLELGDSALYLCASSFTGTPNEKLFFGSGTQLSVL.

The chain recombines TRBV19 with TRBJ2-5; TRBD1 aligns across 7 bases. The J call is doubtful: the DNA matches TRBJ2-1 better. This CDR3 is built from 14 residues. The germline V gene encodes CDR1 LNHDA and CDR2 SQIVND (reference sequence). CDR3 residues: CASSIDRGWNEQFF. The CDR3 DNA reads TGTGCCAGTAGTATAGACAGGGGGTGGAATGAGCAGTTCTTC.

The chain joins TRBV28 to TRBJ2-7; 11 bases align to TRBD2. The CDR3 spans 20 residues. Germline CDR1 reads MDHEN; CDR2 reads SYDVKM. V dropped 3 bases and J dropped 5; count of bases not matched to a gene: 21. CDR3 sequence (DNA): TGTGCCAGCAGTTTCGGGCAGATCTTAGCGGGAGGGTCGAATGACGACGAGCAGTACTTC. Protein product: CASSFGQILAGGSNDDEQYF.

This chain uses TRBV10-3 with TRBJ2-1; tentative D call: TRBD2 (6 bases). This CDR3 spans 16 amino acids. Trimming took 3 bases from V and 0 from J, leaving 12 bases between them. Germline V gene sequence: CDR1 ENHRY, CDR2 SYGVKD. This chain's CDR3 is CAISEIAVSSYNEQFF. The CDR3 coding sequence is TGTGCCATCAGTGAAATAGCGGTAAGCTCCTACAATGAGCAGTTCTTC.

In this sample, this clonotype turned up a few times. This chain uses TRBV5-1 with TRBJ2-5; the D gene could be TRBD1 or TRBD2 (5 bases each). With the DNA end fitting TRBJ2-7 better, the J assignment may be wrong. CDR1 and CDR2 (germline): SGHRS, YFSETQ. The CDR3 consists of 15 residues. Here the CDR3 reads CASSDRDHTSYEQYF. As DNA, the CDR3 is TGCGCCAGCAGCGACCGGGACCATACATCCTACGAGCAGTACTTC.

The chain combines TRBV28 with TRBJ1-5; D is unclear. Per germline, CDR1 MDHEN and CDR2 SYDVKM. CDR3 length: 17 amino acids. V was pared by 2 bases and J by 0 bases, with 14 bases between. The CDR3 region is CASSLRQRRYSNQPQHF. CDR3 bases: TGTGCCAGCAGTTTACGCCAGCGGCGATATAGCAATCAGCCCCAGCATTTT.

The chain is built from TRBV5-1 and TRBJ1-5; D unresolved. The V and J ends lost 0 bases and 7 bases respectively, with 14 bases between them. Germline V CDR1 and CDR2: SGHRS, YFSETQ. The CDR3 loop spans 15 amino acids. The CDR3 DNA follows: TGCGCCAGCAGCTTGGCCCCGGGTACGAAGCAGCCCCAGCATTTT. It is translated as CASSLAPGTKQPQHF.

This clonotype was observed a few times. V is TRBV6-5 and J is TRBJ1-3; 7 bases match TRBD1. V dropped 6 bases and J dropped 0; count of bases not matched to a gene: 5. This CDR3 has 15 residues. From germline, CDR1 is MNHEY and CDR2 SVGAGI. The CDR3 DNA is TGTGCCAGCAGGGGTACAGGGGACTCTGGAAACACCATATATTTT. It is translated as CASRGTGDSGNTIYF.

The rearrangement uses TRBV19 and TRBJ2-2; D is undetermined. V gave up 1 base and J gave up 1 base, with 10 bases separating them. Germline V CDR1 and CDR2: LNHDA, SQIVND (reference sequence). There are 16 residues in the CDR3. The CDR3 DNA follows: TGTGCCAGTAGTATAGGGGTGACGGTGAACACCGGGGAGCTGTTTTTT. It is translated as CASSIGVTVNTGELFF.

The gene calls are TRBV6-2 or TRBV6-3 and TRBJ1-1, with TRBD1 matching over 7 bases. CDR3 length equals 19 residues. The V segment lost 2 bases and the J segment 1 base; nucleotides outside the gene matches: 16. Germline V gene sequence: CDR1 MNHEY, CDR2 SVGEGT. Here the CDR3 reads CASSYPKGDRRGWNTEAFF. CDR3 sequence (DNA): TGTGCCAGCAGTTACCCCAAGGGGGACAGAAGGGGTTGGAACACTGAAGCTTTCTTT.

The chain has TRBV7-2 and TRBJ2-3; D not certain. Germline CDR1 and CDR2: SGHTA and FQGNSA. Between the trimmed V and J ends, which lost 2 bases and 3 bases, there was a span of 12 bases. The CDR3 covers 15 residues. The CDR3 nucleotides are TGTGCCAGCAGCTTAACAGTCTTGAGAACAGATACGCAGTATTTT. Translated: CASSLTVLRTDTQYF.

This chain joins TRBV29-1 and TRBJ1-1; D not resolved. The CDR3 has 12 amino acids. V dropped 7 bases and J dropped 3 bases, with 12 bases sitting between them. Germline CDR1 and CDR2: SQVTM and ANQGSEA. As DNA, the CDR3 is TGCAGCGCCGAGGGAATTGACACTGAAGCTTTCTTT. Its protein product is CSAEGIDTEAFF.

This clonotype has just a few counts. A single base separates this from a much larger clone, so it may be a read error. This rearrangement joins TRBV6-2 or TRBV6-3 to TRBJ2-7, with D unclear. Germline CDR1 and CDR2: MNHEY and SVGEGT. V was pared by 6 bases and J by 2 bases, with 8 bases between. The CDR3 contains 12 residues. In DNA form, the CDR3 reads TGTGCCAGCAGGCCAATACCCTACGAGCAGTACTTC. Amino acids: CASRPIPYEQYF.

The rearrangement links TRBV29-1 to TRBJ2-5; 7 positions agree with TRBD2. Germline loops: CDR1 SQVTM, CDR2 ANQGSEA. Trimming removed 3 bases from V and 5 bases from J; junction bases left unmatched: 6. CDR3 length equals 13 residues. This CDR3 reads CSVDAGAEETQYF. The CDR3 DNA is TGCAGCGTTGACGCGGGAGCGGAGGAGACCCAGTACTTC.

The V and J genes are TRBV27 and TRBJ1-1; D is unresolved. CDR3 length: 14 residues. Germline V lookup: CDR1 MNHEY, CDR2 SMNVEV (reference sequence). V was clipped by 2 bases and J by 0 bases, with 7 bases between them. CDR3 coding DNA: TGTGCCAGCAGTTTAGTAGCAATGAACACTGAAGCTTTCTTT. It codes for CASSLVAMNTEAFF.

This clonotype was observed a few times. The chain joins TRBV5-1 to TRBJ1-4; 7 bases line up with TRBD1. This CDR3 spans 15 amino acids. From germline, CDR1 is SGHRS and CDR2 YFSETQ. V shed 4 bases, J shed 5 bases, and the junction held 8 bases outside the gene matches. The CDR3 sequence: CASSHRQGGNEKLFF. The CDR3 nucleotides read TGCGCCAGCAGCCACCGACAGGGAGGGAATGAAAAACTGTTTTTT.

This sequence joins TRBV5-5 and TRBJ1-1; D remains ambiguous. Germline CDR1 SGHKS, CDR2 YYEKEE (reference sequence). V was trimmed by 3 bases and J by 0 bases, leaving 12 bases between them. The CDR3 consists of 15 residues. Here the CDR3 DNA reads TGTGCCAGCAGCTCCCAGGTTGGACTGAACACTGAAGCTTTCTTT. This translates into CASSSQVGLNTEAFF.